This passage covers 9 T cell receptor beta chains from one sample sequenced in a study of T cell responses to AZD1222 COVID-19 vaccine. Repertoires were generated with immunoSEQ multiplex PCR, while TCRdb's copy carries only in-frame clones and drops some. The sample holds 90,000 to 120,000 clones, 87% seen once. The input for sequencing was peripheral blood, taken on day 0 of AZD1222 vaccination. These receptors originate from an adult in good health.

This rearrangement joins TRBV6-6 to TRBJ1-4, with 7 bases matching TRBD1. The CDR3 extends over 16 amino acids. The V and J ends lost 5 bases and 3 bases, in that order; junction bases with no gene match: 9. Germline V CDR1 and CDR2: MNHNY, SVGAGI (reference sequence). The CDR3 coding sequence is TGTGCCAGCAGTGTACCTTCCGGGACAGCTAATGAAAAACTGTTTTTT. Protein sequence: CASSVPSGTANEKLFF.

The V gene is TRBV16, the J gene TRBJ1-1; no clear D. Germline values: CDR1 KGHSY, CDR2 FQNENV. Trimming took 0 bases from V and 7 from J, leaving 6 bases between them. The CDR3 totals 12 residues. The CDR3 sequence is CASSQSGLEAFF. As DNA, the CDR3 is TGTGCCAGCAGCCAATCGGGTCTTGAAGCTTTCTTT.

The V call is TRBV20-1, the J call TRBJ2-7; D perhaps matches TRBD1 (5 bases). Germline-derived CDR1 and CDR2 are DFQATT and SNEGSKA (reference sequence). V dropped 3 bases and J dropped 1 base, with 10 bases sitting between them. The CDR3 covers 13 residues. The CDR3 nucleotides are TGCAGTGCTAGTAACAGGCTATCCTACGAGCAGTACTTC. It encodes CSASNRLSYEQYF.

The CDR3, as DNA: TGTGCCAGCAGCTTGGTGGGCAACACTGACACAGATACGCAGTATTTT. This codes for CASSLVGNTDTDTQYF. V is TRBV5-5 and J is TRBJ2-3; D gene ambiguous. The V end was cut by 0 bases, the J end by 2 bases, with 13 bases between. Germline V gene data show CDR1 as SGHKS and CDR2 as YYEKEE (reference sequence). This CDR3 is 16 amino acids long.

The chain uses TRBV5-8 and TRBJ1-5, with a tentative D call TRBD1 (5 bases). Germline V gene data show CDR1 as SGHTS and CDR2 as YDEGEE. This CDR3 has 16 residues. Between the trimmed V and J ends, which lost 1 base and 0 bases, there was a span of 11 bases. CDR3 loop: CASSLLGTYSNQPQHF. CDR3 DNA: TGTGCCAGCAGCTTGTTGGGGACTTATAGCAATCAGCCCCAGCATTTT.

In its sample, this clone was seen once. The CDR3 spells CASSLNTGPNEQFF. DNA of the CDR3: TGTGCCAGCAGCCTTAACACCGGGCCAAATGAGCAGTTCTTC. The chain employs TRBV7-6 and TRBJ2-1; D unclear. V was pared by 5 bases and J by 7 bases, with 15 bases between. CDR1 and CDR2 (germline): SGHVS, FNYEAQ. The CDR3 runs to 14 residues.

This clone was detected a few times. The chain carries TRBV10-3 and TRBJ1-1; D is uncertain. V lost 0 bases and J lost 2, with 10 bases in between. CDR1 and CDR2 from the germline V gene are ENHRY and SYGVKD. CDR3 size: 15 residues. DNA of the CDR3: TGTGCCATCAGTGAGTCGAGGAGTCGAAACACTGAAGCTTTCTTT. This encodes CAISESRSRNTEAFF.

V usage is TRBV7-3 and J usage is TRBJ2-2; D possibly corresponds to TRBD2 (5 bases). V lost 5 bases and J lost 1, with 11 bases in between. The CDR3 is made up of 15 amino acids. Germline assignment: CDR1 SGHTA and CDR2 FQGTGA. The CDR3: CASSVGGRNTGELFF. CDR3 bases: TGTGCCAGCAGCGTCGGAGGACGGAACACCGGGGAGCTGTTTTTT.

J is TRBJ2-1 and V is TRBV7-3; 7 bases line up with TRBD2. The CDR3 runs to 15 residues. The germline CDR1 and CDR2 sequences are SGHTA and FQGTGA. V shed 0 bases and J 8 bases; nucleotides not matched to a gene: 7. CDR3 sequence: CASSLTGGLVDEQFF. CDR3 nucleotides: TGTGCCAGCAGCTTAACCGGAGGACTAGTGGATGAGCAGTTCTTC.